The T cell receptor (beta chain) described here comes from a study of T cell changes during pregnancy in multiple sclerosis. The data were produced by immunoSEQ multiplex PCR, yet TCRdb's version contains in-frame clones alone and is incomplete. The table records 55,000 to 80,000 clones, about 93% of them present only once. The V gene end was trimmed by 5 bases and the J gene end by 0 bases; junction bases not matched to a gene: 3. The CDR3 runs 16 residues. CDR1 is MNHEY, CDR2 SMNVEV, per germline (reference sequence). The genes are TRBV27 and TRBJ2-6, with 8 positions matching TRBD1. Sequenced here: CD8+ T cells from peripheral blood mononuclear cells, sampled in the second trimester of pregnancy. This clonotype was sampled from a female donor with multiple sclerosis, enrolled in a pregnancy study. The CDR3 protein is CASSGGQASGANVLTF. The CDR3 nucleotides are TGTGCCAGCAGTGGGGGACAGGCCTCTGGGGCCAACGTCCTGACTTTC.